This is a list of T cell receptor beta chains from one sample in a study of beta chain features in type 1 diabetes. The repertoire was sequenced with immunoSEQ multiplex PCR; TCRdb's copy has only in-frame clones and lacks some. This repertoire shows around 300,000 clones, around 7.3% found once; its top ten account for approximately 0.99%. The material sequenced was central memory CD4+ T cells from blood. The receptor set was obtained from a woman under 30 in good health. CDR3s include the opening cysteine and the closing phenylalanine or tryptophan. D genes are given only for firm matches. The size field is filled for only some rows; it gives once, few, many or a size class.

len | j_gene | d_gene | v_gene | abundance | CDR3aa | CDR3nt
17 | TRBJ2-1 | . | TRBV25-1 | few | CASLRGRGTGSLNEQFF | TGTGCCAGCCTCCGAGGGCGTGGAACAGGGAGTCTGAATGAGCAGTTCTTC
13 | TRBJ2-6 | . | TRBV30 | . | CAWSVGGANVLTF | TGTGCCTGGAGTGTGGGTGGGGCCAACGTCCTGACTTTC
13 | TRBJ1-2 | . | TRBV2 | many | CASSESGNYGYTF | TGTGCCAGCAGTGAATCGGGGAACTATGGCTACACCTTC
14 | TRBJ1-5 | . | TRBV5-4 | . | CASSGYGQGQPQHF | TGTGCCAGCAGCGGCTACGGGCAAGGGCAGCCCCAGCATTTT
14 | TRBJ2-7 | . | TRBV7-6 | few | CASSLAAGPGQQYF | TGTGCCAGCAGCTTAGCGGCGGGACCGGGACAGCAGTACTTC
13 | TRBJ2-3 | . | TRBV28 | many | CASRSVPTDTQYF | TGTGCCAGCAGGTCGGTACCAACAGATACGCAGTATTTT
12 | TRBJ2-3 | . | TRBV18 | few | CASSPDDDTQYF | TGTGCCAGCTCACCAGACGACGATACGCAGTATTTT
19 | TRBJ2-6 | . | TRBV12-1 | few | CASSEKVVLGQSRANVLTF | TGTGCCAGCAGCGAGAAAGTTGTATTAGGACAAAGTCGGGCCAACGTCCTGACTTTC
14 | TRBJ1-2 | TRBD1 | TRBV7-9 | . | CASSTLDRGVGYTF | TGTGCCAGCAGCACCCTGGACAGGGGAGTTGGCTACACCTTC
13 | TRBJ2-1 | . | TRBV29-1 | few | CSVFQIMGNEQFF | TGCAGCGTTTTCCAGATCATGGGGAATGAGCAGTTCTTC
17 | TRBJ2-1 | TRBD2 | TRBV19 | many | CASSIGLAGGKLNEQFF | TGTGCCAGTAGTATTGGGCTAGCGGGAGGAAAATTGAATGAGCAGTTCTTC
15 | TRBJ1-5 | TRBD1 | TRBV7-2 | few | CASSWTGTSNQPQHF | TGTGCCAGCAGCTGGACAGGGACCTCCAATCAGCCCCAGCATTTT
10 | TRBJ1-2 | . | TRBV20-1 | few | CSASTYGYTF | TGCAGTGCTAGCACCTATGGCTACACCTTC
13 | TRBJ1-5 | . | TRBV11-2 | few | CASSTGGNQPQHF | TGTGCCAGCAGCACAGGCGGGAATCAGCCCCAGCATTTT
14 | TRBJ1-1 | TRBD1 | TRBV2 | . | CASSESRGLTEAFF | TGTGCCAGCAGTGAATCCAGGGGGCTCACTGAAGCTTTCTTT
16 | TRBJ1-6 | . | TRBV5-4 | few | CASSSSSTGYYSPLHF | TGTGCCAGCAGCTCAAGCTCGACGGGTTATTATTCACCCCTCCACTTT
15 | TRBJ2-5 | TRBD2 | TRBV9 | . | CASSVTTSGEETQYF | TGTGCCAGCAGCGTAACTACTAGCGGGGAAGAGACCCAGTACTTC
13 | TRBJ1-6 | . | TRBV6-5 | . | CASSSLGNSPLHF | TGTGCCAGCAGTTCCCTGGGGAATTCACCCCTCCACTTT
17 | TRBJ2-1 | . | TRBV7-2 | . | CASSLRPGTLRYNEQFF | TGTGCCAGCAGCTTACGTCCCGGGACTTTGCGTTACAATGAGCAGTTCTTC
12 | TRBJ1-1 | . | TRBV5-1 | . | CASGKSNTEAFF | TGCGCCAGCGGGAAATCGAACACTGAAGCTTTCTTT
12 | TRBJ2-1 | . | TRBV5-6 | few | CASSLVVGEQFF | TGTGCCAGCAGCTTGGTAGTGGGGGAGCAGTTCTTC
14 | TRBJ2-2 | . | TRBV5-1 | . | CASSLAGETGELFF | TGCGCCAGCAGCTTGGCAGGCGAAACCGGGGAGCTGTTTTTT
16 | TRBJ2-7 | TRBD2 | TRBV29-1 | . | CSVERPTSGTLYEQYF | TGCAGCGTTGAGCGTCCGACTAGCGGGACTCTCTACGAGCAGTACTTC
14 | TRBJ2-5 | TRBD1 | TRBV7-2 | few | CASSNRGSGETQYF | TGTGCCAGCAGCAACAGGGGGAGTGGGGAGACCCAGTACTTC
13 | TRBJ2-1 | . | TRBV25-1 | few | CASRSSPNNEQFF | TGTGCCAGCAGGTCCTCCCCGAACAATGAGCAGTTCTTC
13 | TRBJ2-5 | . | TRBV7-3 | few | CASSFATGGTQYF | TGTGCCAGCAGCTTTGCTACCGGCGGGACCCAGTACTTC
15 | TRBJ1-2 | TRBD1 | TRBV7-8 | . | CASSLGDRADYGYTF | TGTGCCAGCAGCTTAGGGGACAGGGCAGACTATGGCTACACCTTC
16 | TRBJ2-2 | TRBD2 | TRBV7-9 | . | CASSHRLAGTTGELFF | TGTGCCAGCAGCCATCGACTAGCGGGCACCACCGGGGAGCTGTTTTTT
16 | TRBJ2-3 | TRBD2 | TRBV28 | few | CASSSPGGRSTDTQYF | TGTGCCAGCAGTTCCCCGGGAGGGCGAAGCACAGATACGCAGTATTTT
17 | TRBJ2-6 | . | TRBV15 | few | CATSRSSGFSGANVLTF | TGTGCCACCAGCCGCTCTTCAGGGTTCTCTGGGGCCAACGTCCTGACTTTC
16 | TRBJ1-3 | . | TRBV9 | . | CASSVIDGSTGNTIYF | TGTGCCAGCAGCGTAATAGACGGGAGTACTGGAAACACCATATATTTT
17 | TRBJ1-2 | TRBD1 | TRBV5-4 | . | CASSSGTGVLLNYGYTF | TGTGCCAGCAGCTCCGGGACAGGGGTCCTCCTTAACTATGGCTACACCTTC
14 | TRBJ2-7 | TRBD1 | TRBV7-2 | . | CASSFATGVDEQYF | TGTGCCAGCAGCTTCGCCACAGGGGTCGACGAGCAGTACTTC